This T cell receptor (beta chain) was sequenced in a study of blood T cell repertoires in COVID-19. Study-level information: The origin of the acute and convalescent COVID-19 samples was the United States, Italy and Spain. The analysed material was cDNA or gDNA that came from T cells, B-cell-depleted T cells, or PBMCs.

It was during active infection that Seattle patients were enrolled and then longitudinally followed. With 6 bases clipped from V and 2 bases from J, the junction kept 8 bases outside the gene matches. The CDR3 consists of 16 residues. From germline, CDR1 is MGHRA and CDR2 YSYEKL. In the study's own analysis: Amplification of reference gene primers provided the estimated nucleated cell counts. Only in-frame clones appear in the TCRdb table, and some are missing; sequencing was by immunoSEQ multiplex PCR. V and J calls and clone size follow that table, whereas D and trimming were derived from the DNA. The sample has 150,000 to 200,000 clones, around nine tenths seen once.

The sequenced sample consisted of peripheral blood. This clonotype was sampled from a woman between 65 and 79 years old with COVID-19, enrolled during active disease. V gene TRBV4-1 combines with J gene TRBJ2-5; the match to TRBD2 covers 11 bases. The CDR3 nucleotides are TGCGCCAGCAGGGAAATAGCGGGAGGGCCTCAAGAGACCCAGTACTTC. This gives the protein CASREIAGGPQETQYF.